This is a list of T cell receptor beta chains from one sample in a study of T cell responses to AZD1222 COVID-19 vaccine. Only in-frame clones appear in the TCRdb table, and some are missing; sequencing was by immunoSEQ multiplex PCR. The sample has about 180,000 clones, approximately 86% seen once. The input for sequencing was peripheral blood, taken on day 0 of AZD1222 vaccination. The receptors derive from an adult in good health. The CDR3 runs from the conserved cysteine through the conserved F or W. D genes are given only for firm matches. Size is omitted from some rows. Given values are once, few, many or a class for expanded clones.

V: TRBV27; D: -; size: -; J: TRBJ2-7; DNA: TGTGCCAGCAGTCCGGGGCATAACTACGAGCAGTACTTC; CDR3: CASSPGHNYEQYF
V: TRBV29-1; D: TRBD1; size: -; J: TRBJ1-3; DNA: TGCAGCGTTGCCCCGGGGACAGGGGGAAACACCATATATTTT; CDR3: CSVAPGTGGNTIYF
V: TRBV10-1; D: -; size: -; J: TRBJ2-5; DNA: TGCGCCAGCAGTGACGCTGGGGGAGAGACCCAGTACTTC; CDR3: CASSDAGGETQYF
V: TRBV6-5; D: TRBD1; size: -; J: TRBJ1-5; DNA: TGTGCCAGCAGGCAGGACAGGGGTAATCAGCCCCAGCATTTT; CDR3: CASRQDRGNQPQHF
V: TRBV5-6; D: -; size: -; J: TRBJ2-3; DNA: TGTGCCAGCAGCTTGGCGGTGGATACGCAGTATTTT; CDR3: CASSLAVDTQYF
V: TRBV9; D: -; size: -; J: TRBJ2-3; DNA: TGTGCCAGCAGCGCGGGCCAGCTACGAGGGGATACGCAGTATTTT; CDR3: CASSAGQLRGDTQYF
V: TRBV2; D: -; size: -; J: TRBJ1-1; DNA: TGTGCCAGCAGTCAAGGGAGTTCCGTTGGGAGGAACACTGAAGCTTTCTTT; CDR3: CASSQGSSVGRNTEAFF
V: TRBV6-6; D: TRBD1; size: -; J: TRBJ2-7; DNA: TGTGCCAGCAGTGTACAGGGGGGCGAGCAGTACTTC; CDR3: CASSVQGGEQYF
V: TRBV30; D: -; size: once; J: TRBJ1-6; DNA: TGTGCCTGGATTTCCGGGCCCGAGGGGTCGCCCCTCCACTTT; CDR3: CAWISGPEGSPLHF
V: TRBV14; D: -; size: -; J: TRBJ2-7; DNA: TGTGCCAGCAGCCAAGAACATACCTACGAGCAGTACTTC; CDR3: CASSQEHTYEQYF
V: TRBV5-5; D: -; size: -; J: TRBJ2-7; DNA: TGTGCCAGCAGCTTGGCTCTAGGGCAAAGCTCCTACGAGCAGTACTTC; CDR3: CASSLALGQSSYEQYF
V: TRBV10-3; D: TRBD1; size: -; J: TRBJ1-5; DNA: TGTGCCATCAGTATACAGGGGGCTGGTCAGCCCCAGCATTTT; CDR3: CAISIQGAGQPQHF
V: TRBV10-3; D: -; size: few; J: TRBJ1-1; DNA: TGTGCCATCAGTGGGGTAGGACAAGCTAGCACTGAAGCTTTCTTT; CDR3: CAISGVGQASTEAFF
V: TRBV7-6; D: -; size: -; J: TRBJ1-5; DNA: TGTGCCAGCAGCCCAGCCCTCGGAAATCAGCCCCAGCATTTT; CDR3: CASSPALGNQPQHF
V: TRBV28; D: TRBD2; size: once; J: TRBJ2-7; DNA: TGTGCCAGCAGCCCGGGACTAGCGGGAGTAAAAGCCTCGTACGAGCAGTACTTC; CDR3: CASSPGLAGVKASYEQYF
V: TRBV7-9; D: -; size: -; J: TRBJ1-1; DNA: TGTGCCAGCAGCTATCCCCGGGACACCACTGAAGCTTTCTTT; CDR3: CASSYPRDTTEAFF